Listed below are T cell receptor beta chains from one sample, sequenced in a study of blood T cell repertoires in COVID-19. Method: immunoSEQ multiplex PCR; TCRdb's copy keeps in-frame clones and lacks some. The profile covers 200,000 to 250,000 clones, with around 90% appearing a single time and less than 3% taken by the ten largest. The sequencing input was peripheral blood. These receptors originate from a man aged 30 to 39 with COVID-19, enrolled during active disease. CDR3s include the opening cysteine and the closing phenylalanine or tryptophan. The D gene is left open where the match is weak. For some rows the clone size is stated as once, few or many, or as a class when expanded; others skip it.

D gene,V gene,J gene,clone size,CDR3 protein,CDR3 DNA
TRBD2,TRBV7-8,TRBJ2-3,-,CASSLRGSSGGKSDTQYF,TGTGCCAGCAGCCTAAGAGGGTCTAGCGGGGGGAAGTCAGATACGCAGTATTTT
-,TRBV7-8,TRBJ2-7,-,CASSLNTGAYEQYF,TGTGCCAGCAGCTTAAACACAGGAGCCTACGAGCAGTACTTC
-,TRBV1,TRBJ1-1,-,CTSSQESQWNTEAFF,TGCACCAGCAGCCAAGAATCCCAGTGGAACACTGAAGCTTTCTTT
TRBD2,TRBV2,TRBJ2-1,-,CASSESDRLAAYNEQFF,TGTGCCAGCAGTGAATCGGACAGACTAGCGGCTTACAATGAGCAGTTCTTC
-,TRBV29-1,TRBJ2-1,-,CSVVRFTGNEQFF,TGCAGCGTTGTTAGATTCACAGGGAATGAGCAGTTCTTC
-,TRBV19,TRBJ2-3,-,CASSIEDSRTDTQYF,TGTGCCAGTAGTATAGAGGACAGTCGCACAGATACGCAGTATTTT
-,TRBV7-2,TRBJ2-7,-,CASSLAFLSGEQYF,TGTGCCAGCAGCTTAGCGTTTCTATCAGGGGAGCAGTACTTC
-,TRBV7-8,TRBJ1-5,-,CASSFGGLSNQPQHF,TGTGCCAGCAGCTTCGGGGGGCTTAGCAATCAGCCCCAGCATTTT
-,TRBV2,TRBJ2-4,-,CASQGLAKNIQYF,TGTGCCAGCCAGGGTTTAGCCAAAAACATTCAGTACTTC
-,TRBV15,TRBJ1-5,-,CATSREQNQPQHF,TGTGCCACCAGCAGAGAACAGAATCAGCCCCAGCATTTT
TRBD2,TRBV4-3,TRBJ2-2,-,CASSRKLAGTNTGELFF,TGCGCCAGCAGCCGAAAACTAGCGGGGACGAACACCGGGGAGCTGTTTTTT
-,TRBV5-4,TRBJ1-2,-,CASSPQISNYGYTF,TGTGCCAGCAGCCCACAGATTTCTAACTATGGCTACACCTTC
-,TRBV28,TRBJ1-5,-,CASSFITDYSNQPQHF,TGTGCCAGCAGTTTTATCACAGACTATAGCAATCAGCCCCAGCATTTT
TRBD1,TRBV19,TRBJ1-2,-,CASTPGTGLGYGYTF,TGTGCCAGTACTCCCGGGACAGGGCTTGGGTATGGCTACACCTTC
-,TRBV24-1,TRBJ1-1,-,CATSGRFYEAFF,TGTGCCACCTCCGGGAGATTTTATGAAGCTTTCTTT
TRBD2,TRBV7-3,TRBJ2-1,-,CASSFTGGGASSYNEQFF,TGTGCCAGCAGCTTCACTGGCGGGGGGGCCTCCTCCTACAATGAGCAGTTCTTC
TRBD1,TRBV11-2,TRBJ2-4,-,CASSSVRQGSKNIQYF,TGTGCCAGCAGCTCCGTGAGACAGGGGTCCAAAAACATTCAGTACTTC
TRBD1,TRBV3-1/TRBV3-2,TRBJ2-7,-,CASSPLGQGTYEQYF,TGTGCCAGCAGCCCTTTGGGACAGGGGACCTACGAGCAGTACTTC
-,TRBV5-4,TRBJ1-2,-,CASSLDGSNYGYTF,TGTGCCAGCAGCTTGGACGGGTCTAACTATGGCTACACCTTC
TRBD1,TRBV14,TRBJ2-1,-,CASSRGTGGEQFF,TGTGCCAGCAGCCGAGGGACAGGCGGTGAGCAGTTCTTC
-,TRBV5-5,TRBJ1-4,-,CASRQGGSEKLFF,TGTGCCAGCAGACAGGGAGGGAGTGAAAAACTGTTTTTT
TRBD2,TRBV5-4,TRBJ2-7,-,CASSLALAGGLVEQYF,TGTGCCAGCAGCTTGGCCCTAGCGGGGGGGCTGGTCGAGCAGTACTTC
-,TRBV18,TRBJ2-1,-,CASSRSARGDEQFF,TGTGCCAGCTCACGATCCGCTAGGGGCGATGAGCAGTTCTTC
TRBD2,TRBV4-3,TRBJ2-3,-,CASSQSAGGTDTQYF,TGCGCCAGCAGCCAAAGCGCGGGAGGCACAGATACGCAGTATTTT
-,TRBV3-1/TRBV3-2,TRBJ1-6,-,CASSQFPGNSPLHF,TGTGCCAGCAGCCAATTCCCGGGAAATTCACCCCTCCACTTT
-,TRBV27,TRBJ2-7,-,CASSWTKSLLGYEQYF,TGTGCCAGCAGCTGGACTAAGTCATTACTGGGGTACGAGCAGTACTTC
-,TRBV5-1,TRBJ2-7,-,CASSLGGDEQYF,TGCGCCAGCAGCTTGGGCGGTGACGAGCAGTACTTC
-,TRBV30,TRBJ1-1,-,CAWSDGRTEAFF,TGTGCCTGGAGTGACGGGAGGACTGAAGCTTTCTTT
-,TRBV29-1,TRBJ1-6,once,CSVRTANSPLHF,TGCAGCGTTAGGACAGCCAATTCACCCCTCCACTTT
TRBD1,TRBV28,TRBJ2-2,-,CASRGWDSQNTGELFF,TGTGCCAGCAGAGGCTGGGACAGCCAGAACACCGGGGAGCTGTTTTTT
-,TRBV9,TRBJ1-2,-,CASSLGGKNYGYTF,TGTGCCAGCAGCCTGGGGGGGAAAAACTATGGCTACACCTTC
-,TRBV29-1,TRBJ1-1,-,CSALVGDTEAFF,TGCAGCGCCTTAGTTGGAGACACTGAAGCTTTCTTT